This T cell receptor beta chain originates from a study of cytomegalovirus exposure and HLA in healthy donors. Study-wide background: The same platform was used for the roughly 130 validation repertoires as for the approximately 630 first-cohort repertoires, as reported in a later analysis.

Concerning this clone itself: The target antigen is unknown.

Data came from immunoSEQ multiplex PCR; TCRdb stores just in-frame clones and leaves some out. The sample has approximately 200,000 clones, 80% to 90% seen once. Whole-study results and caveats: Diagnosis of cytomegalovirus status made by the classifier reportedly showed high specificity and sensitivity. Most TCR sequences were rare, but some public TCRs occurred in many donors.

CDR1 and CDR2 from the germline V gene are SGHNT and YENEEA. Trimming cost V 5 bases and J 6 bases, with 17 bases left between them. The CDR3 loop spans 14 amino acids. The genes are TRBV11-3 and TRBJ2-7; TRBD2 might be the D (5 bases). The material sequenced was PBMCs. The clonotype originates from a woman aged 18-30 years in good health and CMV-seronegative. The CDR3 DNA reads TGTGCCAGCAGCCGCGGGTCAGTACGGGGCGAGCAGTACTTC. Translating gives CASSRGSVRGEQYF.